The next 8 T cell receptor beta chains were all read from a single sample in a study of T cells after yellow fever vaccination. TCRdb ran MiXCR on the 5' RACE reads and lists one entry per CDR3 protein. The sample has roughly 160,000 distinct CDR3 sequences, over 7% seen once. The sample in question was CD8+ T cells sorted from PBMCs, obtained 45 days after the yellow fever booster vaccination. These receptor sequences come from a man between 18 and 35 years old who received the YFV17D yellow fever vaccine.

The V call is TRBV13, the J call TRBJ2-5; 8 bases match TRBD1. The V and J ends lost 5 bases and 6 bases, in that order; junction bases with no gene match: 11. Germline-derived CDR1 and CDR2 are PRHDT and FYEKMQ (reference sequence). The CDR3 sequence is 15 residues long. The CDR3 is CASSAAGGVLKTQYF. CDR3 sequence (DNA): TGTGCCAGCAGCGCCGCAGGGGGCGTTCTAAAGACCCAGTACTTC. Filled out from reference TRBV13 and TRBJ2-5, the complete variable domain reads AAGVIQSPRHLIKEKRETATLKCYPIPRHDTVYWYQQGPGQDPQFLISFYEKMQSDKGSIPDRFSAQQFSDYHSELNMSSLELGDSALYFCASSAAGGVLKTQYFGPGTRLLVL.

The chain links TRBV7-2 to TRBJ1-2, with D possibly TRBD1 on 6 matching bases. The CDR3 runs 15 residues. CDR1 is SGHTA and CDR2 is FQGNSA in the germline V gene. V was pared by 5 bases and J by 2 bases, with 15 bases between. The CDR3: CASSNSPGQNYGYTF. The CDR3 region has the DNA TGTGCCAGCAGCAATAGTCCGGGACAAAACTATGGCTACACCTTC. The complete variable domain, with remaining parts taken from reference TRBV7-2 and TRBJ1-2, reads GAGVSQSPSNKVTEKGKDVELRCDPISGHTALYWYRQSLGQGLEFLIYFQGNSAPDKSGLPSDRFSAERTGGSVSTLTIQRTQQEDSAVYLCASSNSPGQNYGYTFGSGTRLTVV.

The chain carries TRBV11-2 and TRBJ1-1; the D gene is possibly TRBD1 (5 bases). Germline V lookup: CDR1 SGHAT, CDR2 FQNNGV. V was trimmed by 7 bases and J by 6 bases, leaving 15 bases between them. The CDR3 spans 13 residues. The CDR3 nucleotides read TGTGCCAGCAACCCAGGGACGAAGGCTGAAGCTTTCTTT. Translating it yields CASNPGTKAEAFF.

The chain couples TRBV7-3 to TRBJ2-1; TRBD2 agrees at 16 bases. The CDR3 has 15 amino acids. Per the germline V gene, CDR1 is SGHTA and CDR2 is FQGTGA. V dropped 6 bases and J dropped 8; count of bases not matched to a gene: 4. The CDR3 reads CASSLGLAGGDEQFF. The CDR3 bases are TGTGCCAGCAGTTTGGGACTAGCGGGGGGGGATGAGCAGTTCTTC. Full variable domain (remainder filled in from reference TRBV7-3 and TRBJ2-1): GAGVSQTPSNKVTEKGKYVELRCDPISGHTALYWYRQSLGQGPEFLIYFQGTGAADDSGLPNDRFFAVRPEGSVSTLKIQRTERGDSAVYLCASSLGLAGGDEQFFGPGTRLTVL.

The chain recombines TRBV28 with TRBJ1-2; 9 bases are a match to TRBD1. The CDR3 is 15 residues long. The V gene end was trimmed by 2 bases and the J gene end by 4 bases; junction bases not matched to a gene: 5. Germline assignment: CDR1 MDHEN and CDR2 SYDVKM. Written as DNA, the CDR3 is TGTGCCAGCAGTTTAAGTGCGGGACAGGGCTATGGCTACACCTTC. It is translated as CASSLSAGQGYGYTF.

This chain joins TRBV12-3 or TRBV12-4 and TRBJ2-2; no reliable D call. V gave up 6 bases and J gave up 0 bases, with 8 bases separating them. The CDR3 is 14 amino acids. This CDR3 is CASSPHTNTGELFF. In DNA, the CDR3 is TGTGCCAGCAGCCCGCACACGAACACCGGGGAGCTGTTTTTT.

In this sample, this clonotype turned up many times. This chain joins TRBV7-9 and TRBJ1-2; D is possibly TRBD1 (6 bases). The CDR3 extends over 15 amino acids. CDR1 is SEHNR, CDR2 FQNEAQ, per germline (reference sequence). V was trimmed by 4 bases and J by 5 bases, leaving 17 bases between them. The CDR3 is CASSSNGGRSYGYTF. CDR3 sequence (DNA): TGTGCCAGCAGCTCCAATGGGGGGCGTTCATATGGCTACACCTTC. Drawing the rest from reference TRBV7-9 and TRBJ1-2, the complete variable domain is DTGVSQNPRHKITKRGQNVTFRCDPISEHNRLYWYRQTLGQGPEFLTYFQNEAQLEKSRLLSDRFSAERPKGSFSTLEIQRTEQGDSAMYLCASSSNGGRSYGYTFGSGTRLTVV.

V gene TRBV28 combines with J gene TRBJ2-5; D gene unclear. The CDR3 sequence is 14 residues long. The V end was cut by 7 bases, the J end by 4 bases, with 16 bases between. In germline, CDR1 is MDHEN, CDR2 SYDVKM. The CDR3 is CASISPRPGETQYF. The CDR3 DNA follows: TGTGCCAGCATCTCTCCCCGGCCGGGAGAGACCCAGTACTTC.